This TCR beta chain was recorded in a study of HIV-infected patients and healthy controls. Alpha and beta constant-region primers primed reverse transcription of around 500 ng RNA. Separate chain-specific third strand synthesis with multiplexing indices produced the alpha and beta libraries. A single record per CDR3 protein comes from TCRdb applying MiXCR to the 5' RACE reads. This sample carries fewer than 5,500 distinct CDR3 sequences, roughly 22% of them seen once, and the ten largest clones take 29%. With 0 bases removed from V and 4 bases from J, the gap between germline ends came to 13 bases. Per the germline V gene, CDR1 is SGHDT and CDR2 is YYEEEE. The CDR3 runs 15 residues. Judged by abundance, this clonotype is medium-sized. Roughly three months, about 14 weeks, into antiretroviral therapy, follow-up blood was collected. The repertoire came from unfractionated whole blood and reflected all unsorted peripheral T cells.

The sample consisted of blood, taken during antiretroviral therapy. The receptor comes from an adult with HIV infection. The chain carries TRBV5-6 and TRBJ1-1, with D perhaps TRBD1 (5 bases). CDR3 in DNA: TGTGCCAGCAGCTTGGACGGGGGAAGGAGCACTGAAGCTTTCTTT. As protein: CASSLDGGRSTEAFF.